These 3 T cell receptor beta chains originate from one sample sequenced in a study of immune heterogeneity within non-small cell lung tumors. Using 32 V and 13 J primers, multiplex PCR amplified TCR beta CDR3. TCRdb called the multiplex PCR reads again in MiXCR, with one record for every CDR3 protein. The table lists about 3,100 distinct CDR3 sequences, about a sixth of them singletons. Template was bulk tumor genomic DNA, about 610 ng per sample. Biopsies, several per primary tumor and spaced far apart, were collected during surgery. The study enrolled patients with untreated, newly diagnosed non-small cell lung cancer who underwent curative surgery. The material sequenced was lung tumor tissue. The receptors originated from a middle-aged man with non-small cell lung cancer.

This clonotype is medium-sized in the sample. V is TRBV27 and J is TRBJ1-5; D remains unclear. Germline values: CDR1 MNHEY, CDR2 SMNVEV (reference sequence). Trimming took 5 bases from V and 0 from J, leaving 11 bases between them. CDR3 length: 15 amino acids. The CDR3 region is CASSQKPYSNQPQHF. CDR3 DNA: TGTGCCAGCAGTCAAAAGCCCTATAGCAATCAGCCCCAGCATTTT.

The CDR3: CASSPSGVLAGMYQETQYF. CDR3 in DNA: TGTGCCAGCAGCCCCTCAGGGGTGCTAGCGGGAATGTACCAAGAGACCCAGTACTTC. The gene calls are TRBV3-1 and TRBJ2-5; TRBD2 matches at 9 bases. V shed 4 bases, J shed 0 bases, and the junction held 15 bases outside the gene matches. The CDR3 is 19 residues long. Germline CDR1 and CDR2: LGHDT and YNNKEL (reference sequence).

This clonotype qualifies as medium-sized. The CDR3, as DNA: TGTGCCACCAGCAGAGATGTAACCGGGGAGCTGTTTTTT. Protein sequence: CATSRDVTGELFF. This chain joins TRBV15 and TRBJ2-2; no clear D gene. The CDR3 consists of 13 residues. Trimming removed 0 bases from V and 5 bases from J, with 4 bases in between. Germline CDR1 reads LNHNV; CDR2 reads YYDKDF (reference sequence). Based on the CDR3 plus reference TRBV15 and TRBJ2-2, the full variable domain is DAMVIQNPRYQVTQFGKPVTLSCSQTLNHNVMYWYQQKSSQAPKLLFHYYDKDFNNEADTPDNFQSRRPNTSFCFLDIRSPGLGDTAMYLCATSRDVTGELFFGEGSRLTVL.